The entry below gives a single T cell receptor beta chain sequence along with its context. Clones were read by immunoSEQ multiplex PCR, and TCRdb kept only the in-frame ones, dropping some. The specimen's table records about 30,000 clones. The sample comes from a study of T cells in women clearing cervical HPV infection. The source is a woman between 18 and 70 years old with a cervical HPV16 infection that either progressed to CIN3+ or cleared (not recorded which). Sequences were obtained from blood buffy coat.

The sequenced part of the CDR3 DNA is TGTGCCAGCAGTGACGGGGCGGGGACCAACACATGGGGC. Amino acid sequence: CASSDGAGTNTWG. The whole CDR3 protein is CASSDGAGTNTWGYTF. The chain uses TRBV6-4 and TRBJ1-2; a weak D match, TRBD1 (5 bases). The read halts 3 residues ahead of the CDR3 end, with the missing end drawn from the germline J gene. CDR3 length equals 16 residues. Germline-derived CDR1 and CDR2 are MRHNA and SNTAGT.